This TCR beta chain was recovered during a study of PD-1 blockade in classical Hodgkin lymphoma. Whole-study results and caveats: CD8+ TCR diversity did not rise significantly by C4D1, unlike CD4+. Newly diagnosed patients had baseline TCR diversity that was reportedly lower than that of healthy donors.

Note on this clone: Its antigen remains unknown.

The trim removed 4 bases at V and 6 bases at J, leaving 7 bases unmatched. This CDR3 spans 15 amino acids. In germline, CDR1 is SNHLY, CDR2 FYNNEI. Sequencing used immunoSEQ multiplex PCR; TCRdb keeps in-frame clones, though not all of them. The table lists 40,000 to 45,000 clones, approximately 70% of them singletons, with around 3% in the top ten. Brentuximab vedotin exposure varied among the patients, all of whom had relapsed after autologous stem cell transplantation. Best overall response was complete response, partial response or progressive disease in these relapsed/refractory classical Hodgkin lymphoma patients.

The origin of this receptor is a human donor with classical Hodgkin lymphoma. Sample: peripheral blood mononuclear cells (PBMCs), taken at baseline. V usage is TRBV2 and J usage is TRBJ1-5; 9 bases fit TRBD1. CDR3 in DNA: TGTGCCAGCAGTGTACCCGGGACAGGGCGTCAGCCCCAGCATTTT. This encodes CASSVPGTGRQPQHF.